A single T cell receptor (beta chain) is shown here with its context. Its specificity is not known. The time point is: sample taken at primary tumor resection. Extraction of whole RNA from tumor, nontumor lung or frozen PBMC preceded unsorted sequencing. There were 70 to 80 donors, all of them untreated patients with early-stage non-small cell lung cancer. In TCRdb, the 5' RACE reads were re-called with MiXCR into one record per CDR3 protein. The sample yields tens of thousands of distinct CDR3 sequences, roughly 12% seen once. The data were taken from a study of spatial heterogeneity in lung cancer. Turning to the study itself: More beta-chain than alpha-chain sequences were consistently detected.

Germline V gene sequence: CDR1 SGHTA, CDR2 FQGNSA. With V trimmed by 5 bases and J by 4 bases, 8 bases remained unmatched. The CDR3 totals 16 residues. Study-wide points: Expanded tumor TCRs that were ubiquitous appeared in blood more at resection than follow-up.

The clonotype comes from a male donor with early-stage non-small cell lung cancer. Here the sequenced sample was PBMCs, taken at surgery. The chain recombines TRBV7-2 with TRBJ2-1; 10 bases match TRBD2. In nucleotides, the CDR3 is TGTGCCAGCAGCGTCAGACCTAGCGGGGGATACAATGAGCAGTTCTTC. It translates to CASSVRPSGGYNEQFF.